Each of the 27 T cell receptor beta chains below was sequenced from the same sample in a study of blood T cell repertoires in COVID-19. Clones were sequenced by immunoSEQ multiplex PCR, and TCRdb holds only the in-frame ones, with some missing. The sample has about 55,000 clones; 80% to 95% are singletons. The sequenced sample consisted of peripheral blood. These receptors all come from a man aged 50-60 years with active COVID-19.

The chain carries TRBV4-1 and TRBJ1-3; D ambiguous. From germline, CDR1 is MGHRA and CDR2 YSYEKL. With 0 bases removed from V and 0 bases from J, the gap between germline ends came to 9 bases. The CDR3 runs to 16 residues. The CDR3 nucleotides are TGCGCCAGCAGCCAAGAGGAGACCATCTCTGGAAACACCATATATTTT. This encodes CASSQEETISGNTIYF.

This clone has just one count. The chain's CDR3 is CASSLLGAQETQYF. The DNA of the CDR3 is TGTGCCAGCAGCTTGTTGGGGGCGCAAGAGACCCAGTACTTC. This rearrangement joins TRBV5-6 to TRBJ2-5; a possible D gene is TRBD1 (6 bases). The V gene lost 1 base and the J gene lost 2 bases, with 9 bases spanning the gap. The CDR3 loop spans 14 amino acids. Germline V gene data show CDR1 as SGHDT and CDR2 as YYEEEE.

The chain links TRBV18 to TRBJ1-2; D not certain. V lost 3 bases and J 2 bases, leaving 7 bases between the germline ends. This CDR3 is built from 13 residues. In germline, CDR1 is KGHSH, CDR2 LQKENI. The CDR3: CASSPDTNYGYTF. The DNA of the CDR3 is TGTGCCAGCTCACCTGACACGAACTATGGCTACACCTTC.

The chain has TRBV6-4 and TRBJ2-2, with TRBD1 matching 9 bases. The CDR3 has 14 amino acids. Germline-derived CDR1 and CDR2 are MRHNA and SNTAGT. The trim removed 3 bases at V and 6 bases at J, leaving 2 bases unmatched. This CDR3 reads CASSERTGAGELFF. In DNA, the CDR3 is TGTGCCAGCAGTGAACGGACAGGGGCCGGGGAGCTGTTTTTT.

This chain connects TRBV5-6 to TRBJ2-4; D gene ambiguous. The germline V and J ends were trimmed by 0 bases and 2 bases, with 6 bases remaining between them. Germline V CDR1 and CDR2: SGHDT, YYEEEE. The CDR3 has 14 amino acids. In nucleotides, the CDR3 is TGTGCCAGCAGCTTGGTGCGGACCAAAAACATTCAGTACTTC. Protein: CASSLVRTKNIQYF. The full variable domain, its missing parts supplied by reference TRBV5-6 and TRBJ2-4, is DAGVTQSPTHLIKTRGQQVTLRCSPKSGHDTVSWYQQALGQGPQFIFQYYEEEERQRGNFPDRFSGHQFPNYSSELNVNALLLGDSALYLCASSLVRTKNIQYFGAGTRLSVL.

Within the sample, this clone is medium-sized. This rearrangement joins TRBV2 to TRBJ2-1; 9 bases align to TRBD1. The junction had 3 bases not matched to a gene; V was cut back by 3 bases and J by 3 bases. CDR3 length equals 15 residues. The germline gives CDR1 SNHLY, CDR2 FYNNEI. DNA for the CDR3: TGTGCCAGCAGTGAGTCGGGACAGGGCTACAATGAGCAGTTCTTC. Translating it yields CASSESGQGYNEQFF.

J is TRBJ1-1 and V is TRBV12-3 or TRBV12-4; unclear D gene. There are 12 residues in the CDR3. Trimming took 6 bases from V and 8 from J, leaving 13 bases between them. The CDR3 sequence: CASRLLGEEAFF. The CDR3 DNA reads TGTGCCAGCAGATTGCTCGGGGAAGAAGCTTTCTTT.

V and J are TRBV28 and TRBJ1-4; no clear D. Deletions cut 6 bases from V and 7 bases from J, with 12 bases between. Germline V CDR1 and CDR2: MDHEN, SYDVKM. The CDR3 sequence is 13 residues long. DNA for the CDR3: TGTGCCAGCAGACGTGGAGTAATTGAAAAACTGTTTTTT. Protein sequence: CASRRGVIEKLFF.

The gene calls are TRBV12-3 or TRBV12-4 and TRBJ2-7; no firm D call. The CDR3 is 11 amino acids. V lost 5 bases, J lost 4 bases, and 6 bases lay in between. CDR3 residues: CASSQQYEQYF. Here the CDR3 DNA reads TGTGCCAGCAGTCAACAGTACGAGCAGTACTTC.

V gene TRBV10-3 combines with J gene TRBJ1-2, with TRBD1 matching 10 bases. The CDR3 sequence is 15 residues long. With 8 bases clipped from V and 7 bases from J, the junction kept 13 bases outside the gene matches. Looked up from germline, CDR1 is ENHRY and CDR2 is SYGVKD. CDR3 nucleotide sequence: TGTGCCATCGGGAAAGGGACAGGGGCGTCTGGTGGCTACACCTTC. This gives the protein CAIGKGTGASGGYTF.

The rearrangement uses TRBV6-5 and TRBJ2-7, with TRBD1 as a possible D gene (6 bases). The CDR3 loop spans 16 amino acids. V was pared by 0 bases and J by 6 bases, with 18 bases between. Germline CDR1 reads MNHEY; CDR2 reads SVGAGI. The CDR3 nucleotides are TGTGCCAGCAGTTACTCGAGGCAGGGGTTCGTGGGCGAGCAGTACTTC. It translates to CASSYSRQGFVGEQYF.

The V gene is TRBV12-3 or TRBV12-4, the J gene TRBJ1-1; 8 bases match TRBD1. Trimming at V came to 5 bases and at J to 9 bases, leaving 5 bases not matched to a gene. The CDR3 has 12 residues. The CDR3 region is CASSNRDRQAFF. The CDR3, as DNA: TGTGCCAGCAGTAACCGGGACAGGCAAGCTTTCTTT.

The chain uses TRBV2 and TRBJ1-5; D perhaps matches TRBD1 (6 bases). V was trimmed by 6 bases and J by 9 bases, leaving 15 bases between them. This CDR3 contains 13 residues. The V gene's germline CDR1 is SNHLY and CDR2 FYNNEI. The CDR3 region is CASRGPGGGPQHF. As DNA, the CDR3 is TGTGCCAGCAGAGGACCGGGGGGCGGGCCCCAGCATTTT.

J is TRBJ2-7 and V is TRBV20-1; D call uncertain. The CDR3 spans 11 residues. Deletions cut 6 bases from V and 4 bases from J, with 10 bases between. CDR1 and CDR2 (germline): DFQATT, SNEGSKA (reference sequence). CDR3 sequence: CSAGTEYEQYF. In DNA, the CDR3 is TGCAGTGCCGGAACAGAGTACGAGCAGTACTTC.

This rearrangement joins TRBV5-1 to TRBJ2-1, with 7 positions matching TRBD2. The V and J ends lost 2 bases and 3 bases, in that order; junction bases with no gene match: 14. CDR1 is SGHRS and CDR2 is YFSETQ in the germline V gene. This CDR3 has 18 amino acids. The CDR3 spells CASSFPEAQTSIYNEQFF. CDR3 coding DNA: TGCGCCAGCAGCTTCCCCGAAGCCCAGACTAGCATCTACAATGAGCAGTTCTTC.

The chain combines TRBV27 with TRBJ1-4; D may be TRBD1 (6 bases). The CDR3 covers 16 residues. Germline-derived CDR1 and CDR2 are MNHEY and SMNVEV (reference sequence). Trimming took off 3 bases at V and 4 bases at J, with 15 bases between the two ends. The CDR3 DNA sequence: TGTGCCAGCAGTTTGGGGGGGGCAGGGATTAATGAAAAACTGTTTTTT. This translates into CASSLGGAGINEKLFF.

The chain has TRBV7-7 and TRBJ2-1; D is undetermined. With 0 bases removed from V and 8 bases from J, the gap between germline ends came to 8 bases. Germline lookup yields CDR1 SSHAT and CDR2 FNYEAQ (reference sequence). This CDR3 is 13 amino acids long. The CDR3 protein is CASSLAQKDEQFF. The CDR3 DNA reads as TGTGCCAGCAGCTTAGCACAGAAAGATGAGCAGTTCTTC. Full variable domain (remainder filled in from reference TRBV7-7 and TRBJ2-1): GAGVSQSPRYKVTKRGQDVTLRCDPISSHATLYWYQQALGQGPEFLTYFNYEAQPDKSGLPSDRFSAERPEGSISTLTIQRTEQRDSAMYRCASSLAQKDEQFFGPGTRLTVL.

This chain joins TRBV20-1 and TRBJ2-5; the D is unclear. The CDR3 is 11 residues long. From germline, CDR1 is DFQATT and CDR2 SNEGSKA (reference sequence). Trimming left V 7 bases short and J 2 bases short, with 8 bases between. CDR3 DNA sequence: TGCAGTGTGCAAGAGCAAGAGACCCAGTACTTC. It is translated as CSVQEQETQYF.

The genes are TRBV5-5 and TRBJ1-5, with D perhaps TRBD1 (6 bases). V was cut by 0 bases and J by 5 bases, with 9 bases left in between. This CDR3 has 14 amino acids. Germline-derived CDR1 and CDR2 are SGHKS and YYEKEE (reference sequence). The CDR3 bases are TGTGCCAGCAGCTTGGTACAGGGCGATCAGCCCCAGCATTTT. Translated, it gives CASSLVQGDQPQHF.

This rearrangement joins TRBV5-1 to TRBJ2-1; D is possibly TRBD1 (6 bases). The CDR3 length is 15 residues. With 3 bases removed from V and 1 base from J, the gap between germline ends came to 11 bases. The germline CDR1 and CDR2 sequences are SGHRS and YFSETQ. CDR3 nucleotide sequence: TGCGCCAGCAGCTCCCGGGACACGTCCTACAATGAGCAGTTCTTC. Residues: CASSSRDTSYNEQFF.

This chain connects TRBV4-1 to TRBJ2-7, with D perhaps matching TRBD1 (6 bases). V was pared by 8 bases and J by 3 bases, with 20 bases between. The CDR3 totals 15 residues. Per the germline V gene, CDR1 is MGHRA and CDR2 is YSYEKL. CDR3 nucleotides: TGCGCCAGCCAAAAGAACCCCACGGACAGCTACGAGCAGTACTTC. Translating gives CASQKNPTDSYEQYF.

This rearrangement joins TRBV5-8 to TRBJ2-5, with TRBD2 identical over 13 bases. This CDR3 has 16 amino acids. V dropped 3 bases and J dropped 2; count of bases not matched to a gene: 4. Germline lookup yields CDR1 SGHTS and CDR2 YDEGEE. The chain's CDR3 is CASSSGLAGVQETQYF. CDR3 coding DNA: TGTGCCAGCAGCTCCGGACTAGCGGGGGTTCAAGAGACCCAGTACTTC.

The chain combines TRBV7-9 with TRBJ2-7, with 8 bases matching TRBD1. The CDR3 extends over 15 amino acids. Germline CDR1 and CDR2: SEHNR and FQNEAQ (reference sequence). J lost 4 bases, V lost 4 bases, and 9 bases had no gene match. For the CDR3, the DNA is TGTGCCAGCAGCTCTACCCGGGACAGGCTTTACGAGCAGTACTTC. Its translation is CASSSTRDRLYEQYF.

This clone came up once. The chain couples TRBV21-1 to TRBJ2-7; the listed D gene, TRBD1, was not tested against the DNA. TRBV21-1 is assigned pseudogene status. The CDR3 covers 14 residues. The CDR3, as DNA: TGTGCCAGCAGCCCCCAGGAACATCTATACGAGCAGTACTTC. Protein sequence: CASSPQEHLYEQYF.

The chain joins TRBV5-1 to TRBJ2-5, with TRBD2 matching over 7 bases. After removal of 4 bases from V and 3 bases from J, the junction contained 6 bases not matched to a gene. This CDR3 region has 14 residues. The V gene's germline CDR1 is SGHRS and CDR2 YFSETQ. The CDR3 bases are TGCGCCAGCAGCCCCCGGGCGGGAGAAGAGACCCAGTACTTC. It specifies CASSPRAGEETQYF.

The chain combines TRBV12-3 or TRBV12-4 with TRBJ2-3; unclear D gene. The V end lost 7 bases, the J end lost 1 base, and 6 bases lay between the germline ends. This CDR3 spans 12 amino acids. Here the CDR3 DNA reads TGTGCCAGCAAGCAGGGCACAGATACGCAGTATTTT. Its translation: CASKQGTDTQYF.

The chain uses TRBV6-6 and TRBJ1-1; a weak D match, TRBD1 (6 bases). Germline CDR1 reads MNHNY; CDR2 reads SVGAGI (reference sequence). CDR3 length equals 13 residues. Trimming took 5 bases from V and 4 from J, leaving 11 bases between them. The CDR3 loop reads CASSTGRGTEAFF. DNA for the CDR3: TGTGCCAGCAGTACCGGCAGGGGCACTGAAGCTTTCTTT.